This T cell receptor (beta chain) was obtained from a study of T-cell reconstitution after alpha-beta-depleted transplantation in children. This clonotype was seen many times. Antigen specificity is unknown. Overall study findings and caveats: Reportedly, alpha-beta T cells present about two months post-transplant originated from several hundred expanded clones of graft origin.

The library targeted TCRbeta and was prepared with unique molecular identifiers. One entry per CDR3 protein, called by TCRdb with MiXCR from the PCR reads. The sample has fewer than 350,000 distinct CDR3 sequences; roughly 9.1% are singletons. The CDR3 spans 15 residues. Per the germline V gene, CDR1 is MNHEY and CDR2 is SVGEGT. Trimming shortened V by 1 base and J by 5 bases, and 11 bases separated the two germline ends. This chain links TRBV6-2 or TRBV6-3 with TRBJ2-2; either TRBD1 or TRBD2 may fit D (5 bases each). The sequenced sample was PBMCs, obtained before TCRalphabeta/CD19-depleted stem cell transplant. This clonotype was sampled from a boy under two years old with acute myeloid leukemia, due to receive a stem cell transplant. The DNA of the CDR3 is TGTGCCAGCAGTTACTTCCGGGGACCAACCGGGGAGCTGTTTTTT. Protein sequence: CASSYFRGPTGELFF.